Listed below are T cell receptor beta chains from one sample, sequenced in a study of T cell repertoires and leukemia-associated antigens. What these receptors recognize is not known. Each CDR3 protein is one row after TCRdb ran MiXCR on the 5' RACE reads. The sample includes some 13,000 distinct CDR3 sequences, 39% of them seen just once. Sample: CD3+ T cells sorted from blood and cultured. The source of these receptors is a female donor in good health. The CDR3 runs from the conserved cysteine through the conserved F or W. The D gene is left open where the match is weak. Where a row states a size, it is once, few, many or the class of an expanded clone; other rows omit it.

.,TRBJ1-1,many,TRBV20-1,TGCAGTGTATTTGGTGGGAACACTGAAGCTTTCTTT,CSVFGGNTEAFF
TRBD2,TRBJ2-3,medium-sized,TRBV7-2,TGTGCCAGCAGCCCGTGGACTAGCGGGAGATTGGATACGCAGTATTTT,CASSPWTSGRLDTQYF
TRBD2,TRBJ2-1,few,TRBV2,TGTGCCAGCAGTGCTAGCGGAAACTCCTACAATGAGCAGTTCTTC,CASSASGNSYNEQFF
.,TRBJ2-7,medium-sized,TRBV4-1,TGCGCCAGCAGCCAAGATCTAGCAGGGGCCGCCTACGAGCAGTACTTC,CASSQDLAGAAYEQYF
TRBD1,TRBJ1-1,.,TRBV5-1,TGCGCCGGCAGCCTAGACAGGGGCTCGACTGAAGCTTTCTTT,CAGSLDRGSTEAFF
TRBD1,TRBJ1-2,many,TRBV5-1,TGCGCCAGCAGCTTGGCCGGGGACAGCTATGGCTACACCTTC,CASSLAGDSYGYTF
.,TRBJ2-5,.,TRBV2,TGCGCCAACAGTGAATGGAACCGAGTGACCCAGTACTTC,CANSEWNRVTQYF
.,TRBJ2-1,medium-sized,TRBV24-1,TGTGCCACCAGTGAGGCCTCCTACAATGAGCAGTTCTTC,CATSEASYNEQFF
TRBD2,TRBJ2-3,medium-sized,TRBV6-5,TGTGCCAGCAGCAGGACTAGCGGCACAGATACGCAGTATTTT,CASSRTSGTDTQYF
TRBD2,TRBJ2-7,once,TRBV5-1,TGCGCCAGCAGCTTGGTACTAGCGGGAGGACAGGAGCAGTACTTC,CASSLVLAGGQEQYF
.,TRBJ2-5,many,TRBV7-9,TGTGCCAGTAACGGCGGGGGCTTTGGCCAAGAGACCCAGTACTTC,CASNGGGFGQETQYF
TRBD2,TRBJ2-7,once,TRBV7-3,TGTGCCAGCAGCTCGGGACTAGCGGGAAGGGTAGAGGACGAGCAGTACTTC,CASSSGLAGRVEDEQYF
TRBD2,TRBJ2-2,once,TRBV7-2,TGTGCCAGCAGCTTGATGGGCGGGAGAGGCACCGGGGAGCTGTTTTTT,CASSLMGGRGTGELFF
.,TRBJ2-7,few,TRBV29-1,TGCAGCGTTGGTGGTTCAGGGTGGGGCGAGCAGTGCTTC,CSVGGSGWGEQCF
.,TRBJ2-7,medium-sized,TRBV27,TGTGCCAGCAGCCCCCGACAGGTCTCCTACGAGCAGTACTTC,CASSPRQVSYEQYF
.,TRBJ1-5,.,TRBV20-1,TGCAGTGCCCTCAGGGACACAGATACGCAGCATTTT,CSALRDTDTQHF
TRBD1,TRBJ1-1,medium-sized,TRBV9,TGTGCCAGCAGCCCCCGGACAGGGGACACTGAAGCTTTCTTT,CASSPRTGDTEAFF
.,TRBJ1-1,medium-sized,TRBV20-1,TGCAGTGCTAGTTTCCCCTTCAGGGTTACTGAAGCTTTCTTT,CSASFPFRVTEAFF
.,TRBJ1-6,.,TRBV7-6,TGTGCTAGCAGCCCCACGGGGGGCCATTCACCCCTCCACTTT,CASSPTGGHSPLHF
TRBD2,TRBJ2-3,.,TRBV5-5,TGTACCAGCAGCTTCGGGGGGGCCACAGATATGCAGTATTTT,CTSSFGGATDMQYF